This note documents a single T cell receptor beta chain sequence. Its antigen is unidentified. RNA transcripts were the template for amplifying TCR beta CDR3 regions. The HTBI primer set was used in a first-round RT-PCR of the TCR CDR3. TCRdb fed the multiplex PCR reads into MiXCR, producing one record per CDR3 protein. The table has over 700,000 distinct CDR3 sequences, around 40% seen once. Absence of ophthalmopathy progression within 18 months defined stable Graves' hyperthyroidism. Patients showing uncontrolled infection, other autoimmune disease, pregnancy or lactation were ineligible. Using around 10 ml of fresh peripheral blood, PBMCs were prepared. This entry is derived from a study of T cells in Graves' hyperthyroidism and ophthalmopathy. The trim removed 5 bases at V and 5 bases at J, leaving 9 bases unmatched. The CDR3 is made up of 15 amino acids. In germline, CDR1 is SGHTA, CDR2 FQGNSA. General observations from the study: Most thyroid clonotypes expanded above 0.001 appeared in blood too.

The sample was blood. The TCR was taken from a woman aged 40 to 50 with Graves' hyperthyroidism. This chain links TRBV7-2 with TRBJ2-7; 10 bases line up with TRBD1. The CDR3 here is CASSLSTGGFHEQYF. The CDR3 bases are TGTGCCAGCAGCCTCTCGACAGGGGGCTTCCACGAGCAGTACTTC. Drawing the rest from reference TRBV7-2 and TRBJ2-7, the complete variable domain is GAGVSQSPSNKVTEKGKDVELRCDPISGHTALYWYRQSLGQGLEFLIYFQGNSAPDKSGLPSDRFSAERTGGSVSTLTIQRTQQEDSAVYLCASSLSTGGFHEQYFGPGTRLTVT.